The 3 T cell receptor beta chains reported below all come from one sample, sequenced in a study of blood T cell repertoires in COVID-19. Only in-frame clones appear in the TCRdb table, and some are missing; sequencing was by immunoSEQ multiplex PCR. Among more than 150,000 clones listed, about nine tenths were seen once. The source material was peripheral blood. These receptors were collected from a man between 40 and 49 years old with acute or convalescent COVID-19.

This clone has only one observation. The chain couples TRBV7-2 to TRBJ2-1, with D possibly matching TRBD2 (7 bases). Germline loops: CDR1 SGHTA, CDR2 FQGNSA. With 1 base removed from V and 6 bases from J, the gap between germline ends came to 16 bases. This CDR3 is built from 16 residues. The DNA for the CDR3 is TGTGCCAGCAGCTTAGAGGGGGGGGCGAACTTCAATGAGCAGTTCTTC. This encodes CASSLEGGANFNEQFF.

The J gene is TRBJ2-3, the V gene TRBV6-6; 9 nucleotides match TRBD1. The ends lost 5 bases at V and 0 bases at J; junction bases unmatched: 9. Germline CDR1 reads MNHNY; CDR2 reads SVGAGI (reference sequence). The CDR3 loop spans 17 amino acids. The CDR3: CASSPPRQGVSTDTQYF. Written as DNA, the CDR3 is TGTGCCAGCAGTCCTCCCCGACAGGGGGTTAGCACAGATACGCAGTATTTT.

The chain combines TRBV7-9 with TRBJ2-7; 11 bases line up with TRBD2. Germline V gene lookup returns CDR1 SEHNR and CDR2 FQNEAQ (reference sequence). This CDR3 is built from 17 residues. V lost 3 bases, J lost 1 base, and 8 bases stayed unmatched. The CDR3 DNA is TGTGCCAGCAGCTTCGGTCTAGCGGGGGGCCGATCCTACGAGCAGTACTTC. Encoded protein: CASSFGLAGGRSYEQYF.